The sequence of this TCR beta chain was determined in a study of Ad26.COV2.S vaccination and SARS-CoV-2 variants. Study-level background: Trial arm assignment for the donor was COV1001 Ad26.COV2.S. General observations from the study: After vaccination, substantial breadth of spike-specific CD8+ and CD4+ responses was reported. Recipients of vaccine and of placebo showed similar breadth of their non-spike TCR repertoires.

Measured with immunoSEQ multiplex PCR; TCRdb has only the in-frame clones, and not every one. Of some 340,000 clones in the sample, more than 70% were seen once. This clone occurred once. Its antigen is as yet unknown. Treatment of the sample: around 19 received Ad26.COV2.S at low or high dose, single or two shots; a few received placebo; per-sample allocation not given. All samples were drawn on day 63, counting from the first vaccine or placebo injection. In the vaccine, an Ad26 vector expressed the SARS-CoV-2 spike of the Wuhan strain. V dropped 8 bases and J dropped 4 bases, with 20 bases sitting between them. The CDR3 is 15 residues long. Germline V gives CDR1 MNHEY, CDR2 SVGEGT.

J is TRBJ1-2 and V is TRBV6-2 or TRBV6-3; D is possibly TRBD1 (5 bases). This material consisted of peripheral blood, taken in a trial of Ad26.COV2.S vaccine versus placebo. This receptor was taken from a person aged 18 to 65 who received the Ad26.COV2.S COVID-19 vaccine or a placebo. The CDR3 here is CASGPDGATAYGYTF. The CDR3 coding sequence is TGTGCCAGCGGCCCAGATGGGGCGACGGCCTATGGCTACACCTTC.